This T cell receptor (beta chain) was sequenced during a study of response to subunit inactivated influenza vaccine. Whole-study findings and limits: Each seasonal flu vaccination may recruit only limited new T cells, authors suggested.

Germline assignment: CDR1 LGHDT and CDR2 YNNKEL (reference sequence). The CDR3 covers 12 residues. V lost 1 base to trimming and J lost 6 bases, with 3 bases between them. In this sample, this clonotype turned up many times. Its antigen is not identified. TCRdb passed the RT-PCR reads through MiXCR, listing each CDR3 protein once. The table has hundreds of thousands of distinct CDR3 sequences, about 15% seen once. This sample comprised PBMCs from blood, obtained approximately 15 days before vaccination. The V gene is TRBV3-1, the J gene TRBJ2-2; D unresolved. The sequence came from a man aged 50 or older who received an inactivated influenza vaccine. CDR3 coding DNA: TGTGCCAGCAGCCAAGTGGCCGGGGAGCTGTTTTTT. This sequence encodes CASSQVAGELFF.